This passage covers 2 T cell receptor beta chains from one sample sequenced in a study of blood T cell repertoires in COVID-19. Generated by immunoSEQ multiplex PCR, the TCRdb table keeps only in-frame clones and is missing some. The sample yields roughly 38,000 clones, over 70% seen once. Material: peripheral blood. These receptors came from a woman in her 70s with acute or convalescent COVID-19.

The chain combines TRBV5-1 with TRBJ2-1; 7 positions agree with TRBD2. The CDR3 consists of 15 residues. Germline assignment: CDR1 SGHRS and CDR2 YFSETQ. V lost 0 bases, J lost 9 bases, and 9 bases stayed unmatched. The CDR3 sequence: CASSLVGGSRGEQFF. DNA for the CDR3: TGCGCCAGCAGCTTGGTAGGCGGGAGTAGGGGTGAGCAGTTCTTC.

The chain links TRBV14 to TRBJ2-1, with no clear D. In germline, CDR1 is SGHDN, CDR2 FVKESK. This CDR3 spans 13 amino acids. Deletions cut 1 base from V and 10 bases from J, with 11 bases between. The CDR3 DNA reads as TGTGCCAGCAGCCAAGCCCCCTTAACAGAGCAGTTCTTC. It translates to CASSQAPLTEQFF.